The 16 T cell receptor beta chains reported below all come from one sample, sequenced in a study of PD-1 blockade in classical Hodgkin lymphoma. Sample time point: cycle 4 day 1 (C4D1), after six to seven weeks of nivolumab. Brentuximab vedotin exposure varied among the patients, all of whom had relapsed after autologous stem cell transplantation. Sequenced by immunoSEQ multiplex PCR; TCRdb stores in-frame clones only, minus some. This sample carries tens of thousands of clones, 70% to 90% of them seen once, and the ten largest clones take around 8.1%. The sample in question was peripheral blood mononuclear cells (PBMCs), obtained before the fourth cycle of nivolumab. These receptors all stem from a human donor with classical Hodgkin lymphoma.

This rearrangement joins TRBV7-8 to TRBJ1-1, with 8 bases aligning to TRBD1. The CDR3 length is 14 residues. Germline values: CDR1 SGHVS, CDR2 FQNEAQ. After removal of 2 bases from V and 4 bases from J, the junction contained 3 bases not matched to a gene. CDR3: CASSLQGAGTEAFF. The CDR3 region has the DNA TGTGCCAGCAGCTTACAGGGGGCCGGCACTGAAGCTTTCTTT.

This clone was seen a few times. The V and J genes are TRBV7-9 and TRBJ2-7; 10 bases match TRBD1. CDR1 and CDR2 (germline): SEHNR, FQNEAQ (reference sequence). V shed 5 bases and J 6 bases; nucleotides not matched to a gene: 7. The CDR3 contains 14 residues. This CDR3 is CASSGGTGVGEQYF. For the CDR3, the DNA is TGTGCCAGCAGCGGCGGGACAGGGGTAGGCGAGCAGTACTTC.

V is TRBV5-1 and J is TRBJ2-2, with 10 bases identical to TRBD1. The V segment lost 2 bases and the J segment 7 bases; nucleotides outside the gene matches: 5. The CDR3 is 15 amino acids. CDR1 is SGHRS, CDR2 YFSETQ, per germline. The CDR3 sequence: CASSFETGGSGELFF. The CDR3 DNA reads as TGCGCCAGCAGCTTCGAGACAGGGGGCAGCGGGGAGCTGTTTTTT.

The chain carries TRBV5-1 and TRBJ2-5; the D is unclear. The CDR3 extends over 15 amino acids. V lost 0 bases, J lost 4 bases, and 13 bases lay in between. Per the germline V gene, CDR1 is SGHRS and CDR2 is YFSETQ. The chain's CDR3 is CASSLAGPDGETQYF. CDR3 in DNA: TGCGCCAGCAGCTTGGCCGGGCCGGATGGAGAGACCCAGTACTTC.

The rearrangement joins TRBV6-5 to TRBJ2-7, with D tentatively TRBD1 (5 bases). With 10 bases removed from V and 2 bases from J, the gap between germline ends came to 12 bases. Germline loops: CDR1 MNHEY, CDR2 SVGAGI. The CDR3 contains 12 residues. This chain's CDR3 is CATRDSTYEQYF. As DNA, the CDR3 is TGTGCCACCCGCGACAGCACCTACGAGCAGTACTTC.

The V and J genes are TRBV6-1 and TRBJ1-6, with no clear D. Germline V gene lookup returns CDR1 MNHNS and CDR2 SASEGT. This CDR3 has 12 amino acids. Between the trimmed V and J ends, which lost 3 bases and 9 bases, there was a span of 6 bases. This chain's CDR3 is CASSDQSSPLHF. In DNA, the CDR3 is TGTGCCAGCAGTGACCAGAGTTCACCCCTCCACTTT.

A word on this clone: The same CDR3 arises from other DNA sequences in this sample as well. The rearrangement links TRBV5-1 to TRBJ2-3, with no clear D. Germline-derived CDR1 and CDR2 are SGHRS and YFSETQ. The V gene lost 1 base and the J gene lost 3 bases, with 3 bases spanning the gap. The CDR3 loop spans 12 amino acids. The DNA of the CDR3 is TGCGCCAGCAGCTTGTTAACAGATACGCAGTATTTT. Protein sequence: CASSLLTDTQYF.

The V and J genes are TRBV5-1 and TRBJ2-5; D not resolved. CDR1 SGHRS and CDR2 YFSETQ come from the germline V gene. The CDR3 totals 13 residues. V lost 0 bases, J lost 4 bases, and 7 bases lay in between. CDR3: CASSLGMRETQYF. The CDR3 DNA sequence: TGCGCCAGCAGCTTGGGGATGAGAGAGACCCAGTACTTC.

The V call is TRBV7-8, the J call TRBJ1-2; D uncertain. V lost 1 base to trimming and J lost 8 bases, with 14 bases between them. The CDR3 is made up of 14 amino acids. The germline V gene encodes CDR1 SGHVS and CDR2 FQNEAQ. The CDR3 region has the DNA TGTGCCAGCAGCTTAGACACAGCCCCTATAGGCTACACCTTC. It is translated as CASSLDTAPIGYTF.

CDR3 DNA: TGTGCCAGCAGCAAAACTCCCGGGACAGGCATACAGGCTTTCTTT. It translates to CASSKTPGTGIQAFF. The V gene is TRBV9, the J gene TRBJ1-1, with TRBD1 matching over 8 bases. The CDR3 extends over 15 amino acids. The trim removed 4 bases at V and 11 bases at J, leaving 16 bases unmatched. Germline V gives CDR1 SGDLS, CDR2 YYNGEE.

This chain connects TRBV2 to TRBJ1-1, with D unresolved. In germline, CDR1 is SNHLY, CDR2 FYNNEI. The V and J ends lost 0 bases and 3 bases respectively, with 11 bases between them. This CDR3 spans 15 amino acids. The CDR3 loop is CASSEAGRWDTEAFF. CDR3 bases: TGTGCCAGCAGTGAAGCGGGCAGATGGGACACTGAAGCTTTCTTT.

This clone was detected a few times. CDR3 protein: CASSVGLAGVTDTQYF. DNA for the CDR3: TGTGCCAGCAGCGTAGGGCTAGCGGGGGTAACAGATACGCAGTATTTT. The chain recombines TRBV9 with TRBJ2-3, with TRBD2 matching over 10 bases. Unmatched junction bases numbered 4, after V lost 0 bases and J lost 3 bases. This CDR3 is built from 16 residues. CDR1 and CDR2 from the germline V gene are SGDLS and YYNGEE.

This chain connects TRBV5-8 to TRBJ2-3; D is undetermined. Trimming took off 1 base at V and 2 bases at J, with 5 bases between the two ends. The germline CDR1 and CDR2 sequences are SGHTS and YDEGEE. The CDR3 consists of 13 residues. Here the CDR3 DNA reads TGTGCCAGCAGCTTGCGTCCCACAGATACGCAGTATTTT. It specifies CASSLRPTDTQYF.

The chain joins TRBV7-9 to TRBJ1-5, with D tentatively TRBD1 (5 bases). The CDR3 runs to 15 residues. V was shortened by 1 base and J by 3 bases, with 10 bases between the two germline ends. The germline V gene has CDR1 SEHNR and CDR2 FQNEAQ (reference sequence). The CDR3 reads CASSLGLGPNQPQHF. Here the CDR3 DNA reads TGTGCCAGCAGCTTAGGTCTGGGGCCCAATCAGCCCCAGCATTTT.

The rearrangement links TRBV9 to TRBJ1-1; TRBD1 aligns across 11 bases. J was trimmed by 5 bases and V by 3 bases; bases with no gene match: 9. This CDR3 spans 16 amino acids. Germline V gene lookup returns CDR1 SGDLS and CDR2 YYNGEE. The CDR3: CASSAGQGALGTEAFF. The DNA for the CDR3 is TGTGCCAGCAGCGCTGGACAGGGGGCGCTGGGGACTGAAGCTTTCTTT.

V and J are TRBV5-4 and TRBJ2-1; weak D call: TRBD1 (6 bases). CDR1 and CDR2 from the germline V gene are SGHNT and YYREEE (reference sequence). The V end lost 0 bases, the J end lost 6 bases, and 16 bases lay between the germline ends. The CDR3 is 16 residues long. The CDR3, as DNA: TGTGCCAGCAGCTTGGCCAAAGGGGGAGTAGGCAATGAGCAGTTCTTC. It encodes CASSLAKGGVGNEQFF.